This T cell receptor (beta chain) was captured in a study of T cell responses to AZD1222 COVID-19 vaccine. Points from the study as a whole: Two doses of AZD1222 preceded a rise in Spike-specific TCR breadth and depth.

Sequencing was performed with immunoSEQ multiplex PCR; in TCRdb, only in-frame clones are kept and a portion is missing. This table holds some 150,000 clones, 80% to 95% found once. Regarding this clone: Its antigen is still unknown.

Losses at the gene ends were 7 bases for V and 3 bases for J; bases not matched to a gene: 8. The CDR3 runs to 14 residues. CDR1 MNHEY and CDR2 SMNVEV come from the germline V gene (reference sequence). Analyses pooled second doses at about 4 or about 12 weeks. The genes are TRBV27 and TRBJ1-2, with 7 bases lining up with TRBD1. The specimen comprised peripheral blood, sampled 28 days after the second AZD1222 dose. The receptor comes from an adult who received the AZD1222 COVID-19 vaccine. The DNA for the CDR3 is TGTGCCAGCACCCCACTAGGGGGCGACTATGGCTACACCTTC. This gives the protein CASTPLGGDYGYTF.